What follows are 8 T cell receptor beta chains derived from one specimen sequenced in a study of blood T cell repertoires in COVID-19. This table comes from immunoSEQ multiplex PCR, and its TCRdb copy is limited to in-frame clones, with some not included. The sample holds around 80,000 clones, around 89% seen once. The sequenced material came from peripheral blood. These TCRs come from a man aged 55 to 70 with acute or convalescent COVID-19.

This chain connects TRBV30 to TRBJ2-7, with 7 positions matching TRBD1. Germline V lookup: CDR1 GTSNPN, CDR2 SVGIG (reference sequence). Trimming at V came to 3 bases and at J to 1 base, leaving 3 bases not matched to a gene. This CDR3 region has 13 residues. CDR3 region: CAWRQGRSYEQYF. CDR3 nucleotide sequence: TGTGCCTGGAGACAGGGGCGTTCCTACGAGCAGTACTTC.

This rearrangement joins TRBV5-6 to TRBJ2-5, with TRBD1 identical over 8 bases. CDR3 length: 14 amino acids. V shed 1 base and J 5 bases; nucleotides not matched to a gene: 4. Germline CDR1 is SGHDT and CDR2 is YYEEEE. CDR3 DNA sequence: TGTGCCAGCAGCTTGAGGCAGGGGGCCGAGACCCAGTACTTC. The encoded protein is CASSLRQGAETQYF.

The rearrangement joins TRBV11-1 to TRBJ2-2; D may be TRBD1 (5 bases). Germline CDR1 SGHAT, CDR2 FQDESV (reference sequence). CDR3 length: 14 amino acids. Trimming stripped 2 bases from V and 5 bases from J, with 9 bases between. CDR3 bases: TGTGCCAGCAGCTTACAGGGTTGGACCGGGGAGCTGTTTTTT. It encodes CASSLQGWTGELFF.

Worth noting for this clone: Other nucleotide sequences from this sample produce the same CDR3. J is TRBJ2-5 and V is TRBV18, with 8 bases aligning to TRBD1. This CDR3 comprises 14 residues. Germline V gene lookup returns CDR1 KGHSH and CDR2 LQKENI. After removal of 6 bases from V and 5 bases from J, the junction contained 8 bases not matched to a gene. The CDR3 loop is CASSLQGAGETQYF. In nucleotides, the CDR3 is TGTGCCAGCTCCCTCCAGGGGGCTGGGGAGACCCAGTACTTC.

The chain links TRBV7-3 to TRBJ2-2; TRBD2 matches 7 bases. Germline V gene sequence: CDR1 SGHTA, CDR2 FQGTGA. The V segment lost 3 bases and the J segment 0 bases; nucleotides outside the gene matches: 1. CDR3 length: 15 residues. The CDR3 coding sequence is TGTGCCAGCAGCTTCGGACTAGCGAACACCGGGGAGCTGTTTTTT. Protein product: CASSFGLANTGELFF.

This chain joins TRBV27 and TRBJ1-4; unclear D gene. The germline V gene encodes CDR1 MNHEY and CDR2 SMNVEV (reference sequence). The CDR3 has 15 amino acids. The germline V and J ends were trimmed by 4 bases and 8 bases, with 17 bases remaining between them. This CDR3 reads CASSSTAVSVEKLFF. In DNA form, the CDR3 reads TGTGCCAGCAGTTCCACAGCTGTATCGGTGGAAAAACTGTTTTTT.

The V and J genes are TRBV12-3 or TRBV12-4 and TRBJ2-5, with D possibly TRBD1 on 6 matching bases. The germline V and J ends were trimmed by 2 bases and 4 bases, with 8 bases remaining between them. The CDR3 has 13 residues. The CDR3 DNA sequence: TGTGCCAGCAGTTTATTCAGGGGAGAGACCCAGTACTTC. Translation gives CASSLFRGETQYF.

V and J are TRBV3-1 (or the pseudogene TRBV3-2) and TRBJ2-7; no reliable D call. Germline V gene data show CDR1 as LGHDT and CDR2 as YNNKEL (reference sequence). Trimming cost V 4 bases and J 2 bases, with 15 bases left between them. The CDR3 runs to 15 residues. CDR3 DNA sequence: TGTGCCAGCAGCCCTGTGAGCGTTACGGCCTACGAGCAGTACTTC. Translating gives CASSPVSVTAYEQYF.